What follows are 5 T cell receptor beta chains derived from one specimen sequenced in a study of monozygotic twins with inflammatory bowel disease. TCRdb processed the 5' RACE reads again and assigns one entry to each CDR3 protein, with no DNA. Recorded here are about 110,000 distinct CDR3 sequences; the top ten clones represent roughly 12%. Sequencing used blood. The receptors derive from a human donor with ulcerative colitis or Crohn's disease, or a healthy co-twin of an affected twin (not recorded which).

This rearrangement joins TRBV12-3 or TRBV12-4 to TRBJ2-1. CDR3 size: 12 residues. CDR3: CASSFVSNEQFF.

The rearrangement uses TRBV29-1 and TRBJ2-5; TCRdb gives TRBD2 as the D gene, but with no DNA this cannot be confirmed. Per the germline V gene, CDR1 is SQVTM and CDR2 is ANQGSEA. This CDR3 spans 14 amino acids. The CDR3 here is CSVASRRDQETQYF.

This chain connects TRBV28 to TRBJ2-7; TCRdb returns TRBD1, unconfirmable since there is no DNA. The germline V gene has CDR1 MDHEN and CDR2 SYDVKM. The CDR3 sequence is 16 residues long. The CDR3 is CASSRPGGEEEFEQYF. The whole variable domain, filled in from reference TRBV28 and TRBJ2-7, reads DVKVTQSSRYLVKRTGEKVFLECVQDMDHENMFWYRQDPGLGLRLIYFSYDVKMKEKGDIPEGYSVSREKKERFSLILESASTNQTSMYLCASSRPGGEEEFEQYFGPGTRLTVT.

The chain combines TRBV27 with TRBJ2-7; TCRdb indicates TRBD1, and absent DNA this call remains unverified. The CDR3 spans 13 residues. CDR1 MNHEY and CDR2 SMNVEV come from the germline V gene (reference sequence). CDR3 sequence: CASSLDSNYEQYF.

The CDR3 reads CASSLGLAGRQTDTQYF. The gene calls are TRBV7-9 and TRBJ2-3; the TRBD2 assignment by TCRdb is unverifiable without DNA. The CDR3 consists of 17 residues. The germline V gene encodes CDR1 SEHNR and CDR2 FQNEAQ (reference sequence).